A selection of T cell receptor beta chains follows, all from one sample in a study of shared clonotypes between healthy human individuals. The repertoire was sequenced with immunoSEQ multiplex PCR; TCRdb's copy has only in-frame clones and lacks some. Of roughly 2 million clones detected, around 95% appear once; the ten largest clones hold about 0.13%. Sequencing input: naive CD4+ T cells sorted from blood. The receptors come from a man between 18 and 35 years old in good health. The CDR3 runs from the conserved cysteine through the conserved F or W. Each record gives: V gene, D gene, J gene, clone size, CDR3 protein, CDR3 DNA. A D gene is named only where the DNA matches it firmly. Expanded clones get a size class; other rows say once, few or many, or leave the size out.

V: TRBV6-6
D: .
J: TRBJ1-5
size: .
CDR3: CASRGPGESNQPQHF
DNA: TGTGCCAGCAGAGGACCAGGGGAGAGCAATCAGCCCCAGCATTTT

V: TRBV6-6
D: .
J: TRBJ1-5
size: .
CDR3: CASNAWSQPQHF
DNA: TGTGCCAGCAACGCTTGGAGTCAGCCCCAGCATTTT

V: TRBV12-5
D: TRBD2
J: TRBJ2-1
size: .
CDR3: CASGPLAGGHNEQFF
DNA: TGTGCTAGTGGACCATTAGCGGGAGGGCACAATGAGCAGTTCTTC

V: TRBV7-9
D: .
J: TRBJ2-7
size: .
CDR3: CASSLAGQRSSYEQYF
DNA: TGTGCCAGCAGCTTAGCGGGGCAGAGAAGCTCCTACGAGCAGTACTTC

V: TRBV28
D: .
J: TRBJ1-3
size: .
CDR3: CASSLPWGASGNTIYF
DNA: TGTGCCAGCAGTTTACCGTGGGGGGCGAGTGGAAACACCATATATTTT

V: TRBV27
D: .
J: TRBJ2-6
size: .
CDR3: CASSSHFSGANVLTF
DNA: TGTGCCAGCAGTTCCCATTTCTCTGGGGCCAACGTCCTGACTTTC

V: TRBV5-6
D: TRBD1
J: TRBJ2-7
size: .
CDR3: CATGTGGFYEQYF
DNA: TGTGCCACCGGGACAGGGGGCTTCTACGAGCAGTACTTC

V: TRBV7-9
D: .
J: TRBJ2-1
size: .
CDR3: CASSLVVRGSEQFF
DNA: TGTGCCAGCAGCTTAGTCGTCAGGGGTAGTGAGCAGTTCTTC

V: TRBV30
D: TRBD1
J: TRBJ1-2
size: .
CDR3: CAWSVRRDREIKTF
DNA: TGTGCCTGGAGTGTACGGAGGGACAGGGAAATCAAGACCTTC

V: TRBV28
D: TRBD2
J: TRBJ2-7
size: .
CDR3: CASSLFWGGWSYEQYF
DNA: TGTGCCAGCAGTTTATTCTGGGGGGGTTGGTCCTACGAGCAGTACTTC

V: TRBV18
D: .
J: TRBJ2-3
size: .
CDR3: CASSPGTNTDTQYF
DNA: TGTGCCAGCTCACCGGGCACAAATACAGATACGCAGTATTTT

V: TRBV7-8
D: .
J: TRBJ1-1
size: .
CDR3: CASSLAGANTEAFF
DNA: TGTGCCAGCAGTTTGGCCGGAGCGAACACTGAAGCTTTCTTT

V: TRBV5-1
D: .
J: TRBJ2-6
size: .
CDR3: CASSAVTGANVLTF
DNA: TGCGCCAGCAGCGCGGTTACTGGGGCCAACGTCCTGACTTTC

V: TRBV9
D: .
J: TRBJ2-1
size: .
CDR3: CASSAPRLGAYNEQFF
DNA: TGTGCCAGCAGCGCCCCCCGGCTTGGGGCCTACAATGAGCAGTTCTTC

V: TRBV2
D: .
J: TRBJ1-1
size: .
CDR3: CASSARTDSTEAFF
DNA: TGTGCCAGCAGTGCTAGGACAGATTCCACTGAAGCTTTCTTT

V: TRBV15
D: .
J: TRBJ2-5
size: .
CDR3: CATSRDGLKETQYF
DNA: TGTGCCACCAGCAGAGATGGTCTAAAAGAGACCCAGTACTTC

V: TRBV2
D: .
J: TRBJ1-2
size: .
CDR3: CASSEPGQRGYTF
DNA: TGTGCCAGCAGTGAACCCGGGCAGCGTGGCTACACCTTC

V: TRBV7-2
D: .
J: TRBJ2-3
size: .
CDR3: CASSIVTDTQYF
DNA: TGTGCCAGCAGCATTGTCACAGATACGCAGTATTTT

V: TRBV4-1
D: .
J: TRBJ1-5
size: .
CDR3: CASSQVWGTSLFGQPQHF
DNA: TGCGCCAGCAGCCAAGTGTGGGGGACGAGCTTATTCGGTCAGCCCCAGCATTTT

V: TRBV18
D: .
J: TRBJ2-1
size: .
CDR3: CASSPAGLRVEQFF
DNA: TGTGCCAGCTCACCAGCAGGACTGCGGGTTGAGCAGTTCTTC

V: TRBV5-1
D: .
J: TRBJ1-2
size: .
CDR3: CASSLFGDSAGYTF
DNA: TGCGCCAGCAGCTTGTTCGGCGACAGTGCTGGCTACACCTTC

V: TRBV5-1
D: .
J: TRBJ2-7
size: .
CDR3: CASSLPGVSEQYF
DNA: TGCGCCAGCAGCTTACCAGGGGTTTCCGAGCAGTACTTC

V: TRBV5-1
D: .
J: TRBJ2-2
size: .
CDR3: CASSVSQTGELFF
DNA: TGCGCCAGCAGCGTATCACAAACCGGGGAGCTGTTTTTT

V: TRBV5-6
D: TRBD1
J: TRBJ2-7
size: .
CDR3: CASSSGQTYEQYF
DNA: TGTGCCAGCAGCTCGGGACAGACCTACGAGCAGTACTTC

V: TRBV2
D: .
J: TRBJ2-5
size: .
CDR3: CASSMNGALGTQYF
DNA: TGTGCCAGTTCGATGAATGGGGCGCTGGGGACCCAGTACTTC

V: TRBV28
D: .
J: TRBJ1-5
size: .
CDR3: CASSPNKGTNQPQHF
DNA: TGTGCCAGCAGTCCGAACAAGGGTACCAATCAGCCCCAGCATTTT

V: TRBV29-1
D: TRBD2
J: TRBJ2-5
size: .
CDR3: CSDLKGTSGKETQYF
DNA: TGCAGCGACCTGAAGGGGACTAGCGGAAAAGAGACCCAGTACTTC

V: TRBV5-1
D: .
J: TRBJ2-5
size: .
CDR3: CASSFSGGNFQETQYF
DNA: TGCGCCAGCAGCTTTTCGGGCGGGAACTTCCAAGAGACCCAGTACTTC

V: TRBV11-1
D: TRBD2
J: TRBJ2-7
size: .
CDR3: CASSLYFGGYEQYF
DNA: TGTGCCAGCAGCTTATATTTCGGGGGGTACGAGCAGTACTTC

V: TRBV4-2
D: .
J: TRBJ1-5
size: .
CDR3: CASSQDGKENQPQHF
DNA: TGTGCCAGCAGCCAAGATGGTAAGGAAAATCAGCCCCAGCATTTT

V: TRBV5-1
D: TRBD1
J: TRBJ1-4
size: .
CDR3: CASSRWTGTNEKLFF
DNA: TGCGCCAGCAGCAGATGGACAGGGACTAATGAAAAACTGTTTTTT

V: TRBV2
D: TRBD2
J: TRBJ2-7
size: .
CDR3: CASSERGGYEQYF
DNA: TGTGCCAGCAGTGAACGGGGGGGCTACGAGCAGTACTTC

V: TRBV4-1
D: TRBD2
J: TRBJ2-5
size: once
CDR3: CASSQGSLAGEGTETQYF
DNA: TGCGCCAGCAGCCAAGGCTCCCTAGCGGGAGAAGGGACAGAGACCCAGTACTTC

V: TRBV1
D: .
J: TRBJ2-5
size: .
CDR3: CTSSRQGAIRETQYF
DNA: TGCACCAGCAGCCGGCAGGGGGCGATCAGAGAGACCCAGTACTTC

V: TRBV5-4
D: .
J: TRBJ1-5
size: .
CDR3: CASSLNPAGQPQHF
DNA: TGTGCCAGCAGCTTAAACCCAGCCGGACAGCCCCAGCATTTT

V: TRBV5-1
D: .
J: TRBJ2-5
size: .
CDR3: CASSAGGSQETQYF
DNA: TGCGCCAGCAGCGCCGGGGGCTCCCAAGAGACCCAGTACTTC

V: TRBV25-1
D: .
J: TRBJ1-6
size: .
CDR3: CASDGGFLNSPLHF
DNA: TGTGCCAGCGATGGGGGGTTCCTCAATTCACCCCTCCACTTT

V: TRBV7-2
D: .
J: TRBJ2-2
size: .
CDR3: CASNRLGTGELFF
DNA: TGTGCCAGCAACCGACTAGGGACCGGGGAGCTGTTTTTT

V: TRBV5-1
D: TRBD1
J: TRBJ2-5
size: .
CDR3: CASSLAPTGGLETQYF
DNA: TGCGCCAGCAGCTTGGCCCCGACAGGGGGTTTAGAGACCCAGTACTTC

V: TRBV27
D: TRBD2
J: TRBJ2-7
size: .
CDR3: CASRGGLTSANYEQYF
DNA: TGTGCCAGCAGGGGGGGGTTGACTAGCGCAAACTACGAGCAGTACTTC

V: TRBV30
D: TRBD2
J: TRBJ2-2
size: .
CDR3: CAWSAGLAGTGELFF
DNA: TGTGCCTGGAGTGCCGGACTAGCGGGTACCGGGGAGCTGTTTTTT

V: TRBV10-3
D: .
J: TRBJ1-5
size: .
CDR3: CAISGETGARQPQHF
DNA: TGTGCCATCAGTGGGGAGACAGGAGCAAGACAGCCCCAGCATTTT

V: TRBV11-3
D: .
J: TRBJ2-2
size: few
CDR3: CASSLNTGELFF
DNA: TGTGCCAGCAGCTTAAATACCGGGGAGCTGTTTTTT

V: TRBV6-5
D: .
J: TRBJ1-2
size: once
CDR3: CASSTTGYGYTF
DNA: TGTGCCAGCAGTACCACAGGCTATGGCTACACCTTC

V: TRBV30
D: .
J: TRBJ1-4
size: .
CDR3: CATGDDWGATNEKLFF
DNA: TGTGCCACTGGGGATGATTGGGGAGCAACTAATGAAAAACTGTTTTTT

V: TRBV7-8
D: .
J: TRBJ2-4
size: .
CDR3: CASSLRWAAKNIQYF
DNA: TGTGCCAGCAGCTTACGGTGGGCCGCCAAAAACATTCAGTACTTC

V: TRBV14
D: .
J: TRBJ1-2
size: .
CDR3: CASSQDERRNYGYTF
DNA: TGTGCCAGCAGCCAAGATGAACGGCGGAACTATGGCTACACCTTC

V: TRBV28
D: TRBD1
J: TRBJ1-3
size: .
CDR3: CASSKTGRSGNTIYF
DNA: TGTGCCAGCAGTAAGACAGGGCGCTCTGGAAACACCATATATTTT

V: TRBV5-8
D: .
J: TRBJ2-7
size: .
CDR3: CASGDRPSYEQYF
DNA: TGTGCCAGCGGGGACCGGCCCTCCTACGAGCAGTACTTC

V: TRBV5-1
D: .
J: TRBJ1-3
size: .
CDR3: CASTPEGTGNTIYF
DNA: TGCGCCAGCACCCCCGAGGGGACGGGAAACACCATATATTTT

V: TRBV14
D: .
J: TRBJ2-5
size: .
CDR3: CASTSSVVGARGTQYF
DNA: TGTGCCAGCACCTCGTCGGTAGTCGGGGCAAGAGGGACCCAGTACTTC

V: TRBV7-9
D: .
J: TRBJ2-1
size: once
CDR3: CASSLGRGSDNEQFF
DNA: TGTGCCAGCAGCTTAGGTAGGGGATCGGACAATGAGCAGTTCTTC

V: TRBV28
D: .
J: TRBJ1-2
size: few
CDR3: CASSGYEGYTF
DNA: TGTGCCAGCAGCGGATATGAGGGCTACACCTTC